The 14 T cell receptor beta chains in this list originate from one sample, sequenced in a study of T cell changes during pregnancy in multiple sclerosis. Assay: immunoSEQ multiplex PCR; the TCRdb copy retains only in-frame clones and omits some. The sample has tens of thousands of clones; roughly 93% are singletons. The material sequenced was peripheral blood, taken in the second trimester of pregnancy. The receptors here all came from a female donor with multiple sclerosis, enrolled in a pregnancy study.

The chain combines TRBV6-1 with TRBJ1-5; D remains ambiguous. Germline CDR1 is MNHNS and CDR2 is SASEGT. The CDR3 runs 16 residues. Trimming cost V 2 bases and J 9 bases, with 20 bases left between them. As DNA, the CDR3 is TGTGCCAGCAGTGAAATAAGTCCGGCAGGCCGGTTGCCCCAGCATTTT. Its translation is CASSEISPAGRLPQHF.

The chain couples TRBV27 to TRBJ2-7; 8 nucleotides line up with TRBD1. CDR3 length equals 16 residues. CDR1 is MNHEY, CDR2 SMNVEV, per germline (reference sequence). V gave up 4 bases and J gave up 0 bases; unmatched junction bases: 8. The CDR3 DNA follows: TGTGCCAGCAGTTCCCAGGGGGCCCGAAACTCCTACGAGCAGTACTTC. It codes for CASSSQGARNSYEQYF.

This chain uses TRBV6-4 with TRBJ2-1; 11 positions agree with TRBD2. This CDR3 has 15 residues. Germline V gene data show CDR1 as MRHNA and CDR2 as SNTAGT. V lost 3 bases, J lost 6 bases, and 4 bases stayed unmatched. CDR3 sequence (DNA): TGTGCCAGCAGTGAGCTAGCGGGGGGTTCCAATGAGCAGTTCTTC. Translating it yields CASSELAGGSNEQFF.

The chain combines TRBV7-3 with TRBJ2-7, with 7 positions matching TRBD1. The V gene's germline CDR1 is SGHTA and CDR2 FQGTGA. The CDR3 runs 14 residues. Unmatched junction bases numbered 11, after V lost 6 bases and J lost 6 bases. The CDR3 DNA reads TGTGCCAGCAGACCTTCGACAGGGTTCCGCGAGCAGTACTTC. Its translation is CASRPSTGFREQYF.

The chain couples TRBV11-3 to TRBJ2-2; 7 nucleotides match TRBD1. J lost 5 bases, V lost 6 bases, and 6 bases had no gene match. From germline, CDR1 is SGHNT and CDR2 YENEEA. This CDR3 is 14 amino acids long. CDR3 sequence: CASSSETGTGELFF. The DNA for the CDR3 is TGTGCCAGCAGTTCAGAGACAGGGACCGGGGAGCTGTTTTTT.

J is TRBJ1-2 and V is TRBV28; tentative D call: TRBD1 (5 bases). The CDR3 contains 14 residues. Germline V gene data show CDR1 as MDHEN and CDR2 as SYDVKM. The V end lost 5 bases, the J end lost 5 bases, and 15 bases lay between the germline ends. DNA for the CDR3: TGTGCCAGCAGTCAAACGACAGAATCTTATGGCTACACCTTC. Encoded protein: CASSQTTESYGYTF.

V usage is TRBV19 and J usage is TRBJ2-7, with TRBD1 matching over 9 bases. CDR3 length: 14 amino acids. CDR1 is LNHDA, CDR2 SQIVND, per germline (reference sequence). The junction had 5 bases not matched to a gene; V was cut back by 3 bases and J by 5 bases. CDR3 sequence: CASSIRGQGNEQYF. The CDR3 DNA is TGTGCCAGTAGTATTCGGGGACAGGGAAACGAGCAGTACTTC.

The chain couples TRBV2 to TRBJ1-2; 12 nucleotides align to TRBD1. Germline V lookup: CDR1 SNHLY, CDR2 FYNNEI. J was trimmed by 4 bases and V by 7 bases; bases with no gene match: 13. The CDR3 runs 17 residues. For the CDR3, the DNA is TGTGCCAGCATAGGGTCCGGGACAGGGGGCAGGAGCTATGGCTACACCTTC. It codes for CASIGSGTGGRSYGYTF.

The rearrangement links TRBV6-5 to TRBJ1-1; 8 nucleotides agree with TRBD1. Germline assignment: CDR1 MNHEY and CDR2 SVGAGI. The CDR3 sequence is 12 residues long. The V and J ends lost 6 bases and 8 bases, in that order; junction bases with no gene match: 5. The CDR3 here is CASSNGQGEAFF. The CDR3 bases are TGTGCCAGCAGCAACGGACAGGGAGAAGCTTTCTTT.

This rearrangement joins TRBV10-3 to TRBJ2-3; 8 bases line up with TRBD2. The J segment lost 0 bases and the V segment lost 8 bases, leaving 7 bases of the junction unmatched. In germline, CDR1 is ENHRY, CDR2 SYGVKD. The CDR3 sequence is 15 residues long. CDR3 residues: CAISGGAVSTDTQYF. The CDR3 DNA reads as TGTGCCATCTCCGGGGGGGCCGTGAGCACAGATACGCAGTATTTT.

Concerning this clone itself: This sample includes further DNA sequences coding for the same CDR3. This chain links TRBV5-1 with TRBJ2-5, with a tentative D call TRBD1 (5 bases). V gave up 2 bases and J gave up 2 bases, with 7 bases separating them. The CDR3 is 13 residues long. Germline V gene lookup returns CDR1 SGHRS and CDR2 YFSETQ. The CDR3 reads CASSLDRQETQYF. DNA for the CDR3: TGCGCCAGCAGCTTAGACAGACAAGAGACCCAGTACTTC.

The V gene is TRBV2, the J gene TRBJ2-7, with TRBD2 as a possible D gene (6 bases). V lost 7 bases and J lost 2, with 15 bases in between. The CDR3 runs to 14 residues. Germline CDR1 and CDR2: SNHLY and FYNNEI. CDR3 sequence reads: CASTVEEGPYEQYF. In DNA, the CDR3 is TGTGCCAGCACCGTGGAGGAGGGGCCCTACGAGCAGTACTTC.

The genes are TRBV29-1 and TRBJ1-1; maybe TRBD1 (6 bases). V shed 4 bases and J shed 1 base, with 13 bases lying between them. CDR3 length: 14 amino acids. Germline loops: CDR1 SQVTM, CDR2 ANQGSEA. The CDR3 here is CSVAGTPTNTEAFF. In nucleotides, the CDR3 is TGCAGCGTTGCAGGGACACCGACGAACACTGAAGCTTTCTTT.

V usage is TRBV2 and J usage is TRBJ2-3; 9 positions agree with TRBD1. V dropped 9 bases and J dropped 3; count of bases not matched to a gene: 7. The CDR3 length is 14 residues. Germline CDR1 SNHLY, CDR2 FYNNEI. This CDR3 is CARERDRETDTQYF. The CDR3 DNA reads TGTGCCAGAGAACGGGACAGGGAAACAGATACGCAGTATTTT.